These 22 T cell receptor beta chains came from one sample sequenced in a study of a mutant IDH1 vaccine in newly diagnosed glioma. TCRdb's table, derived via immunoSEQ multiplex PCR, lists solely in-frame clones and lacks some. The table shows roughly 110,000 clones, with about 90% occurring only once. Time point of the sample: week 11, during vaccination. In the vaccine, a single dose held 300 ug of the mutant IDH1 20-mer peptide, along with topical imiquimod. What these receptors recognize is not known. Here the sequenced sample was PBMCs, taken from a glioma patient whose treatment included an IDH1 peptide vaccine. Receptors originate from a woman aged 50 to 65 with glioma.

As concerns this clone: A read error may produce the germline difference seen at one junction end. This chain joins TRBV25-1 and TRBJ2-7; 7 bases fit TRBD1. CDR1 MGHDK and CDR2 SYGVNS come from the germline V gene. The CDR3 loop spans 14 amino acids. This CDR3 is CASNEQGSGYEQYF. In nucleotides, the CDR3 is TGTGCCAGCAATGAACAGGGGTCAGGGTACGAGCAGTACTTC.

This rearrangement joins TRBV5-1 to TRBJ2-7, with 9 positions matching TRBD1. The V gene end was trimmed by 3 bases and the J gene end by 2 bases; junction bases not matched to a gene: 3. The V gene's germline CDR1 is SGHRS and CDR2 YFSETQ. This CDR3 is 14 amino acids long. For the CDR3, the DNA is TGCGCCAGCAGCTCGGGACAGGGAACCTACGAGCAGTACTTC. This codes for CASSSGQGTYEQYF.

V gene TRBV5-1 combines with J gene TRBJ2-7; D is perhaps TRBD2 (6 bases). Trimming stripped 6 bases from V and 1 base from J, with 11 bases between. CDR3 size: 13 residues. Germline values: CDR1 SGHRS, CDR2 YFSETQ. CDR3 sequence: CASTPTSSYEQYF. As DNA, the CDR3 is TGCGCCAGCACCCCGACTAGTTCCTACGAGCAGTACTTC.

This rearrangement joins TRBV28 to TRBJ2-7; D is unclear. V lost 6 bases and J 6 bases, leaving 9 bases between the germline ends. In germline, CDR1 is MDHEN, CDR2 SYDVKM. CDR3 size: 11 residues. The CDR3 coding sequence is TGTGCCAGCAGGGGATTCGGCGAGCAGTACTTC. Translated, it gives CASRGFGEQYF.

The rearrangement uses TRBV2 and TRBJ2-7; D might be TRBD2 (5 bases). CDR3 length: 14 amino acids. V lost 5 bases to trimming and J lost 3 bases, with 14 bases between them. Germline assignment: CDR1 SNHLY and CDR2 FYNNEI. The CDR3, as DNA: TGTGCCAGCAGTTACTCGTTCGGAGGCTACGAGCAGTACTTC. This sequence encodes CASSYSFGGYEQYF.

CDR3 nucleotides: TGTGCCAGCAGAGACCAGGGACCGGGGGGCTACACCTTC. Protein: CASRDQGPGGYTF. The chain carries TRBV6-5 and TRBJ1-2; tentatively, D is TRBD1 (5 bases). The CDR3 runs to 13 residues. Trimming pared 6 bases from V and 8 bases from J, leaving 16 bases between. CDR1 is MNHEY, CDR2 SVGAGI, per germline.

The V gene is TRBV11-3, the J gene TRBJ2-1, with 10 nucleotides matching TRBD1. The germline V gene encodes CDR1 SGHNT and CDR2 YENEEA. This CDR3 comprises 17 residues. Unmatched junction bases numbered 11, after V lost 3 bases and J lost 6 bases. DNA for the CDR3: TGTGCCAGCAGCTTCACCCTCGGGACAGGGGCGGTCAATGAGCAGTTCTTC. Its protein product is CASSFTLGTGAVNEQFF.

The rearrangement uses TRBV5-1 and TRBJ1-1; D may be TRBD1 (5 bases). Germline-derived CDR1 and CDR2 are SGHRS and YFSETQ. This CDR3 is built from 15 residues. Deletions cut 4 bases from V and 1 base from J, with 14 bases between. The CDR3 here is CASSPSSTGNTEAFF. The CDR3 region has the DNA TGCGCCAGCAGCCCCTCCTCTACAGGGAACACTGAAGCTTTCTTT.

The chain links TRBV5-6 to TRBJ1-3, with 7 nucleotides matching TRBD1. The V segment lost 4 bases and the J segment 0 bases; nucleotides outside the gene matches: 10. Germline V gives CDR1 SGHDT, CDR2 YYEEEE. CDR3 length: 17 residues. As DNA, the CDR3 is TGTGCCAGCAGCGGAACCTGGACAGGCAGCTCTGGAAACACCATATATTTT. Its translation is CASSGTWTGSSGNTIYF.

The chain recombines TRBV27 with TRBJ2-7, with TRBD1 matching over 8 bases. Germline CDR1 and CDR2: MNHEY and SMNVEV (reference sequence). This CDR3 is 14 amino acids long. Losses at the gene ends were 8 bases for V and 6 bases for J; bases not matched to a gene: 12. In DNA, the CDR3 is TGTGCCAGCGGCCCCGGGACAGGTTGGGCCGAGCAGTACTTC. It translates to CASGPGTGWAEQYF.

This clone appeared a few times. V gene TRBV6-1 combines with J gene TRBJ2-5; 12 bases are a match to TRBD2. CDR1 is MNHNS and CDR2 is SASEGT in the germline V gene. This CDR3 is 19 amino acids long. V lost 1 base, J lost 0 bases, and 9 bases stayed unmatched. The CDR3 sequence is CASSEGVRLAGGYQETQYF. The CDR3 region has the DNA TGTGCCAGCAGTGAAGGAGTAAGGCTAGCGGGAGGGTACCAAGAGACCCAGTACTTC.

The rearrangement uses TRBV5-1 and TRBJ1-5; no clear D gene. V shed 1 base and J shed 7 bases, with 12 bases lying between them. Germline CDR1 SGHRS, CDR2 YFSETQ. The CDR3 loop spans 14 amino acids. The CDR3 DNA reads TGCGCCAGCAGCTTGACGCCAGGCGGGCAGCCCCAGCATTTT. Translating it yields CASSLTPGGQPQHF. Variable domain in full (rest from reference TRBV5-1 and TRBJ1-5): KAGVTQTPRYLIKTRGQQVTLSCSPISGHRSVSWYQQTPGQGLQFLFEYFSETQRNKGNFPGRFSGRQFSNSRSEMNVSTLELGDSALYLCASSLTPGGQPQHFGDGTRLSIL.

The V call is TRBV5-1, the J call TRBJ1-4; no firm D call. CDR3 length equals 14 residues. CDR1 and CDR2 (germline): SGHRS, YFSETQ. The V end lost 4 bases, the J end lost 5 bases, and 12 bases lay between the germline ends. The CDR3 protein is CASSLETSNEKLFF. The CDR3 nucleotides read TGCGCCAGCAGCCTCGAAACTTCGAATGAAAAACTGTTTTTT.

V and J are TRBV5-1 and TRBJ2-5; the D is unclear. V lost 2 bases, J lost 5 bases, and 19 bases lay in between. The CDR3 has 16 residues. In germline, CDR1 is SGHRS, CDR2 YFSETQ. CDR3 in DNA: TGCGCCAGCAGCTTAACGGCCTCCCTAATAGGGGAGACCCAGTACTTC. Its protein product is CASSLTASLIGETQYF.

The chain uses TRBV7-6 and TRBJ2-5; no reliable D call. Germline V gives CDR1 SGHVS, CDR2 FNYEAQ. V was trimmed by 5 bases and J by 1 base, leaving 2 bases between them. CDR3 length: 11 residues. CDR3 DNA sequence: TGTGCCAGCAGCGTCCAAGAGACCCAGTACTTC. Protein: CASSVQETQYF.

The chain links TRBV2 to TRBJ1-1; possible D gene TRBD1, 6 bases. The V gene's germline CDR1 is SNHLY and CDR2 FYNNEI. This CDR3 has 13 residues. Trimming left V 6 bases short and J 1 base short, with 9 bases between. The CDR3 reads CASRGHPNTEAFF. CDR3 coding DNA: TGTGCCAGCAGGGGACACCCGAACACTGAAGCTTTCTTT.

The V gene is TRBV6-5, the J gene TRBJ2-7; TRBD2 matches at 7 bases. This CDR3 comprises 14 residues. Germline CDR1 is MNHEY and CDR2 is SVGAGI. The V and J ends lost 2 bases and 1 base, in that order; junction bases with no gene match: 2. This CDR3 reads CASSYMGGSYEQYF. The DNA of the CDR3 is TGTGCCAGCAGTTACATGGGGGGGTCCTACGAGCAGTACTTC.

The V and J genes are TRBV7-3 and TRBJ1-1, with 9 bases that match TRBD1. CDR1 is SGHTA and CDR2 is FQGTGA in the germline V gene. V dropped 2 bases and J dropped 1; count of bases not matched to a gene: 5. The CDR3 is made up of 16 amino acids. CDR3 sequence: CASSLGTGPPNTEAFF. Written as DNA, the CDR3 is TGTGCCAGCAGCTTAGGGACAGGGCCCCCGAACACTGAAGCTTTCTTT.

This clone was found a few times. The gene calls are TRBV11-1 and TRBJ2-7; D gene unclear. V lost 3 bases and J lost 6, with 9 bases in between. This CDR3 has 12 residues. The germline V gene encodes CDR1 SGHAT and CDR2 FQDESV (reference sequence). In DNA form, the CDR3 reads TGTGCCAGCAGCTTCGGGTTGGGCGAGCAGTACTTC. This gives the protein CASSFGLGEQYF.

This clone was seen a handful of times. The rearrangement uses TRBV6-1 and TRBJ2-3; 7 bases match TRBD1. With V trimmed by 3 bases and J by 2 bases, 2 bases remained unmatched. Per the germline V gene, CDR1 is MNHNS and CDR2 is SASEGT. The CDR3 contains 14 residues. CDR3 amino acids: CASSDGQATDTQYF. The CDR3 region has the DNA TGTGCCAGCAGTGACGGACAGGCCACAGATACGCAGTATTTT.

V and J are TRBV6-6 and TRBJ1-6; 11 nucleotides line up with TRBD1. The CDR3 spans 16 residues. Looked up from germline, CDR1 is MNHNY and CDR2 is SVGAGI (reference sequence). Germline trimming cut 2 bases from V and 6 bases from J; bases unmatched to any gene: 3. CDR3: CASSYGGQGGNSPLHF. CDR3 DNA: TGTGCCAGCAGTTACGGGGGACAGGGGGGTAATTCACCCCTCCACTTT.

The V and J genes are TRBV4-1 and TRBJ2-5; 9 bases line up with TRBD2. CDR3 length: 20 amino acids. The V gene's germline CDR1 is MGHRA and CDR2 YSYEKL. After removal of 0 bases from V and 5 bases from J, the junction contained 19 bases not matched to a gene. CDR3 loop: CASSQDRVFGSGRVGETQYF. Written as DNA, the CDR3 is TGCGCCAGCAGCCAAGATCGAGTCTTCGGTAGCGGGAGAGTGGGTGAGACCCAGTACTTC.